Listed below are T cell receptor beta chains from one sample, sequenced in a study of Graves' ophthalmopathy and Graves' hyperthyroidism. One entry per CDR3 protein, called by TCRdb with MiXCR from the multiplex PCR reads. This table has approximately 700,000 distinct CDR3 sequences, roughly 41% appearing once. The sample comprised peripheral blood. These receptor sequences come from an adult man with Graves' ophthalmopathy. CDR3s include the opening cysteine and the closing phenylalanine or tryptophan. The D gene is left open where the match is weak. A row's size may be missing; if present it is once, few, many or a size class.

TRBD1	NA	TRBV15	TRBJ1-2	TGTGCCACCAGTTCAGGGGGAGGCGGCTACACCTTC	CATSSGGGGYTF
NA	NA	TRBV20-1	TRBJ1-1	TGCAGTGCTAGAGGTCGGGGCGTAGTGAGGACTGAAGCTTTCTTT	CSARGRGVVRTEAFF
NA	many	TRBV19	TRBJ2-6	TGTGCCAGTAGTACCGGTTACACGGCTGGGGCCAACGTCCTGACTTTC	CASSTGYTAGANVLTF
NA	few	TRBV19	TRBJ2-2	TGTGCCAGTACCACACCAAAAGGTTTGGGGACCGGGGAGCTGTTTTTT	CASTTPKGLGTGELFF
TRBD2	NA	TRBV10-3	TRBJ2-7	TGTGCCATCAGTCCAGGACTAGCGGGGACCTACGAGCAGTACTTC	CAISPGLAGTYEQYF
NA	many	TRBV24-1	TRBJ2-5	TGTGCCACCGGGGGGGCCTCGGGGACCCAGTACTTC	CATGGASGTQYF
NA	NA	TRBV7-9	TRBJ1-2	TGTGCCAGCAGCTATTCGACAACGTTAAACACCTTC	CASSYSTTLNTF
NA	NA	TRBV12-3/TRBV12-4	TRBJ2-7	TGTGCCAGCAGGCCTCCTGGGGACGACGAGCAGTACTTC	CASRPPGDDEQYF
NA	few	TRBV6-6	TRBJ2-7	TGTGCCAGCAGTTGGGGGTCCTACGAGCAGTACTTC	CASSWGSYEQYF
TRBD1	few	TRBV10-3	TRBJ2-7	TGTGCCATCAGTGAGGGGGACAGAATCAGCTCCTACGAGCAGTACTTC	CAISEGDRISSYEQYF
NA	NA	TRBV10-3	TRBJ2-5	TGTGCCATCAACCCGGGCAGGGGAGAGACCCAGTACTTC	CAINPGRGETQYF
NA	once	TRBV7-9	TRBJ2-2	TGTGCCAGCAGCTATCGAACTAGCAGGAGGGCCCCCGGGGAGCTGTTTTTT	CASSYRTSRRAPGELFF
TRBD1	few	TRBV5-8	TRBJ2-7	TGTGCCAGCAGCTTGGAGGGGGCTTCCTACGAGCAGTACTTC	CASSLEGASYEQYF
NA	NA	TRBV12-3/TRBV12-4	TRBJ1-2	TGTGCCAGCAGTTTATTTAGCGGGAATGGCTACACCTTC	CASSLFSGNGYTF
TRBD1	many	TRBV24-1	TRBJ1-4	TGTGCCACCAGTGACCCAGGGACAGGGAGCGAAAAACTGTTTTTT	CATSDPGTGSEKLFF
NA	many	TRBV7-9	TRBJ2-5	TGTGCCAGCTGTGGGTACGACGTAGAGACCCAGTACTTC	CASCGYDVETQYF
TRBD1	NA	TRBV29-1	TRBJ1-4	TGCAGCGTGGGACAGGCCCTGGGGGAAAAACTGTTTTTT	CSVGQALGEKLFF
TRBD1	many	TRBV25-1	TRBJ1-2	TGTGCCAGCAGTGGAGTGAAGACCCGGGACAGGGGTTTTGGCTACACCTTC	CASSGVKTRDRGFGYTF
NA	NA	TRBV7-3	TRBJ1-4	TGTGCCAGCAGCTCCTTGAGGCATAGAACTAATAAAAAACTGTTTTTT	CASSSLRHRTNKKLFF
TRBD1	NA	TRBV25-1	TRBJ1-2	TGTGCCAGCAGTTTTAACAGGGGATTCTATGGCTACACCTTC	CASSFNRGFYGYTF
NA	many	TRBV19	TRBJ2-7	TGTGCCAGTAGCGACGGGGCGGCCTACGAGCAGTACTTC	CASSDGAAYEQYF
NA	many	TRBV9	TRBJ1-1	TGTGCCAGCAGCGTAGGGACGAACACTGAAGCTTTCTTT	CASSVGTNTEAFF
NA	many	TRBV29-1	TRBJ2-5	TGCAGCGTTGTCGGGGCCGGGGAGACCCAGTACTTC	CSVVGAGETQYF
TRBD2	many	TRBV7-9	TRBJ2-5	TGTGCCAGCAGCTTAATTCGCGGGAGCATGGAGACCCAGTACTTC	CASSLIRGSMETQYF
NA	few	TRBV12-3/TRBV12-4	TRBJ1-5	TGTGCCAGCAGTTTATTTGGGGAATACAATCAGCCCCAGCATTTT	CASSLFGEYNQPQHF
NA	NA	TRBV7-6	TRBJ1-5	TGTGCCAGCAGCCGTTTTTGGGCCCAGCCCCAGCATTTT	CASSRFWAQPQHF
NA	NA	TRBV10-3	TRBJ2-3	TGTGCCATCAGTGACGCCAGGGACCCAGATACGCAGTATTTT	CAISDARDPDTQYF
NA	few	TRBV10-3	TRBJ2-2	TGTGCCATCAGTGTCGGTACCGGGGAGCTGTTTTTT	CAISVGTGELFF
TRBD1	many	TRBV19	TRBJ1-5	TGTGCCAGCAGCCCCGGGACAGGGAATCAGCCCCAGCATTTT	CASSPGTGNQPQHF
NA	few	TRBV13	TRBJ2-7	TGTGCCAGCAGCAAAAGGGGCGGATCAGGCTACGAGCAGTACTTC	CASSKRGGSGYEQYF
TRBD1	few	TRBV7-9	TRBJ2-5	TGCGCCAGCAGCTTGGCGACAGGGGCTCCAGGGACCCAGTACTTC	CASSLATGAPGTQYF
TRBD1	NA	TRBV29-1	TRBJ1-1	TGCAGCCCTTCGACAGGGATGAACACTGAAGCTTTCTTT	CSPSTGMNTEAFF
TRBD1	few	TRBV5-4	TRBJ1-4	TGTGCCAGCAGCATACAGGGGGCTCGGGAAAAACTGTTTTTT	CASSIQGAREKLFF
TRBD2	few	TRBV6-6	TRBJ2-7	TGTGCCACCCGGACTAGCTTCTACGAGCAGTACTTC	CATRTSFYEQYF
NA	few	TRBV10-3	TRBJ1-3	TGTGCCATCAGTGAGTCACTGAGTCTATCTGGAAACACCATATATTTT	CAISESLSLSGNTIYF
NA	NA	TRBV20-1	TRBJ1-6	TGCAGTGCGAGGGGACTCAGCTATAATTCACCCCTCCACTTT	CSARGLSYNSPLHF
NA	few	TRBV10-3	TRBJ1-5	TGTGCCAGCAGTGAAGTTGGTTGGCCCCAGCATTTT	CASSEVGWPQHF
NA	many	TRBV10-3	TRBJ2-7	TGTGCCATCAGTGAGTCGAGAGAAGACGAGCAGTACTTC	CAISESREDEQYF
NA	many	TRBV5-6	TRBJ1-1	TGTGCCAGCAGCTTCGGGGGGCTGGGCACTGAAGCTTTCTTT	CASSFGGLGTEAFF
NA	NA	TRBV7-9	TRBJ1-5	TGTACCAGCAGCTTAGGGGCGACAGGTGAAAATCAGCCCCAGCATTTT	CTSSLGATGENQPQHF